The 30 T cell receptor beta chains reported below all come from one sample, sequenced in a study of cytomegalovirus exposure and HLA in healthy donors. A multiplex PCR was run with 60 Vbeta primers and 13 Jbeta primers. Generated by immunoSEQ multiplex PCR, the TCRdb table keeps only in-frame clones and is missing some. The table lists roughly 100,000 clones, around 77% of them singletons, with 6% to 8.5% in the top ten. Material for sequencing was PBMCs. The receptors derive from a female donor in good health and CMV-seronegative.

In this sample, this clone turned up a few times. This rearrangement joins TRBV4-3 to TRBJ1-2, with D possibly TRBD1 on 5 matching bases. CDR3 length: 14 amino acids. Germline CDR1 is LGHNA and CDR2 is YSLEER. V lost 0 bases, J lost 5 bases, and 10 bases lay in between. The CDR3: CASSQDPTVYGYTF. CDR3 sequence (DNA): TGCGCCAGCAGCCAAGACCCGACAGTTTATGGCTACACCTTC.

The chain uses TRBV27 and TRBJ1-2, with a weak D call TRBD1 (5 bases). Trimming stripped 6 bases from V and 2 bases from J, with 10 bases between. From germline, CDR1 is MNHEY and CDR2 SMNVEV (reference sequence). The CDR3 sequence is 13 residues long. Here the CDR3 DNA reads TGTGCCAGCAGCCCGACAGCAAACTATGGCTACACCTTC. Translated: CASSPTANYGYTF.

V is TRBV30 and J is TRBJ1-5, with D unclear. Trimming removed 0 bases from V and 1 base from J, with 10 bases in between. Germline CDR1 and CDR2: GTSNPN and SVGIG (reference sequence). CDR3 size: 15 residues. CDR3 sequence (DNA): TGTGCCTGGAGTGTACTAGGTCAAAGCAATCAGCCCCAGCATTTT. Amino acid sequence: CAWSVLGQSNQPQHF.

The chain joins TRBV2 to TRBJ2-4; weak D call: TRBD2 (7 bases). The J call may be wrong; the DNA end is better matched by TRBJ2-7. Germline CDR1 and CDR2: SNHLY and FYNNEI. The CDR3 runs 16 residues. CDR3 protein: CASSEGTGGGPAEQYF. For the CDR3, the DNA is TGTGCCAGCAGTGAAGGGACTGGCGGGGGCCCCGCCGAGCAGTACTTC.

The V gene is TRBV19, the J gene TRBJ1-5, with D maybe TRBD1 (5 bases). V lost 5 bases to trimming and J lost 7 bases, with 12 bases between them. The germline V gene encodes CDR1 LNHDA and CDR2 SQIVND (reference sequence). This CDR3 comprises 13 residues. This chain's CDR3 is CASSVRADQPQHF. CDR3 coding DNA: TGTGCCAGTAGTGTCAGGGCGGACCAGCCCCAGCATTTT.

CDR3: CASSLRAGANYGYTF. The CDR3 DNA reads TGTGCCAGCAGTTTACGGGCAGGGGCGAACTATGGCTACACCTTC. The gene calls are TRBV28 and TRBJ1-2; the D gene is possibly TRBD1 (6 bases). The CDR3 is 15 residues long. V lost 2 bases and J lost 2, with 12 bases in between. Germline-derived CDR1 and CDR2 are MDHEN and SYDVKM.

The gene calls are TRBV5-1 and TRBJ2-6; 9 positions agree with TRBD2. The germline V gene encodes CDR1 SGHRS and CDR2 YFSETQ. V lost 5 bases, J lost 0 bases, and 6 bases stayed unmatched. The CDR3 is made up of 17 amino acids. The CDR3: CASSSSGGSSGANVLTF. The DNA for the CDR3 is TGCGCCAGCAGTTCAAGCGGGGGGTCCTCTGGGGCCAACGTCCTGACTTTC.

The V and J genes are TRBV20-1 and TRBJ1-1; 11 nucleotides match TRBD1. Germline CDR1 is DFQATT and CDR2 is SNEGSKA (reference sequence). The CDR3 has 11 residues. V lost 8 bases and J lost 6; bases outside the gene matches: 2. CDR3 coding DNA: TGCAGTTCGGGACAGGGGGCTGAAGCTTTCTTT. Its protein is CSSGQGAEAFF.

CDR3 DNA sequence: TGTGCCTCCCAGACTAGCGGGAGCGGCGGGGAGCTGTTTTTT. Translating it yields CASQTSGSGGELFF. The chain carries TRBV19 and TRBJ2-2, with 12 bases lining up with TRBD2. J lost 7 bases, V lost 11 bases, and 8 bases had no gene match. The CDR3 spans 14 residues. Germline V CDR1 and CDR2: LNHDA, SQIVND (reference sequence).

V gene TRBV19 combines with J gene TRBJ1-1, with D tentatively TRBD1 (6 bases). Between the trimmed V and J ends, which lost 5 bases and 0 bases, there was a span of 13 bases. The length of the CDR3 is 15 residues. Germline V gene sequence: CDR1 LNHDA, CDR2 SQIVND (reference sequence). The CDR3 region is CASSLQGNMNTEAFF. In DNA form, the CDR3 reads TGTGCCAGTAGTCTACAGGGTAACATGAACACTGAAGCTTTCTTT.

The chain joins TRBV5-1 to TRBJ1-1; no clear D. Per germline, CDR1 SGHRS and CDR2 YFSETQ. The V and J ends lost 1 base and 0 bases respectively, with 13 bases between them. The CDR3 runs 16 residues. The chain's CDR3 is CASSLNTNGVNTEAFF. The CDR3, as DNA: TGCGCCAGCAGCTTGAACACAAACGGGGTGAACACTGAAGCTTTCTTT.

The J gene is TRBJ1-4, the V gene TRBV28; 7 bases fit TRBD1. The length of the CDR3 is 12 residues. V was clipped by 9 bases and J by 8 bases; unmatched bases: 6. Germline V CDR1 and CDR2: MDHEN, SYDVKM. This CDR3 is CASSGGLEKLFF. CDR3 coding DNA: TGTGCCAGTTCAGGGGGTTTAGAAAAACTGTTTTTT.

The gene calls are TRBV7-2 and TRBJ2-7; D is uncertain. Germline-derived CDR1 and CDR2 are SGHTA and FQGNSA. The V end lost 5 bases, the J end lost 9 bases, and 17 bases lay between the germline ends. This CDR3 comprises 13 residues. The CDR3 bases are TGTGCCAGCAGCCCCGAGCTTATTGCTGCGCAGTACTTC. Encoded protein: CASSPELIAAQYF. The full variable domain, rest sourced from reference TRBV7-2 and TRBJ2-7, is GAGVSQSPSNKVTEKGKDVELRCDPISGHTALYWYRQSLGQGLEFLIYFQGNSAPDKSGLPSDRFSAERTGGSVSTLTIQRTQQEDSAVYLCASSPELIAAQYFGPGTRLTVT.

V and J are TRBV19 and TRBJ2-3; maybe TRBD1 (5 bases). The CDR3 has 13 amino acids. The V end lost 6 bases, the J end lost 9 bases, and 16 bases lay between the germline ends. Germline CDR1 and CDR2: LNHDA and SQIVND (reference sequence). CDR3 in amino acids: CASSQGGSTTQYF. The CDR3 DNA sequence: TGTGCCAGTAGCCAGGGTGGATCGACCACGCAGTATTTT.

A note on this clone: Additional DNA sequences in this sample encode the identical CDR3. V usage is TRBV7-6 and J usage is TRBJ2-7, with D perhaps matching TRBD1 (6 bases). In germline, CDR1 is SGHVS, CDR2 FNYEAQ. This CDR3 region has 18 residues. Trimming removed 5 bases from V and 6 bases from J, with 29 bases in between. CDR3 DNA: TGTGCCAGCAGCGAACAGGGTACCTCTCTGTCCCTAGTAGGCGAGCAGTACTTC. This encodes CASSEQGTSLSLVGEQYF.

This clone showed up just a few times. The J gene is TRBJ2-5, the V gene TRBV18; possible D gene TRBD2, 6 bases. Germline V gene sequence: CDR1 KGHSH, CDR2 LQKENI. The V end lost 3 bases, the J end lost 4 bases, and 12 bases lay between the germline ends. There are 14 residues in the CDR3. This CDR3 is CASSPGKGGETQYF. The DNA of the CDR3 is TGTGCCAGCTCACCTGGTAAGGGAGGAGAGACCCAGTACTTC.

The genes are TRBV10-3 and TRBJ1-2, with no clear D. Germline V CDR1 and CDR2: ENHRY, SYGVKD. V was clipped by 3 bases and J by 2 bases, with 7 bases between them. This CDR3 spans 13 amino acids. In DNA form, the CDR3 reads TGTGCCATCAGTGAATTGGCCAACTATGGCTACACCTTC. This sequence encodes CAISELANYGYTF.

With respect to this clone: The junction shows a germline mismatch at one end, possibly a read error. In the same sample, other DNA sequences code for this CDR3. The chain combines TRBV28 with TRBJ2-2; TRBD1 aligns across 7 bases. The germline V gene encodes CDR1 MDHEN and CDR2 SYDVKM. The length of the CDR3 is 15 residues. In DNA form, the CDR3 reads TGTGCCAGCACAACAGGGGCGCTGAACACCGGGGAGCTGTTCTTT. Amino acids: CASTTGALNTGELFF. Filled out from reference TRBV28 and TRBJ2-2, the complete variable domain reads DVKVTQSSRYLVKRTGEKVFLECVQDMDHENMFWYRQDPGLGLRLIYFSYDVKMKEKGDIPEGYSVSREKKERFSLILESASTNQTSMYLCASTTGALNTGELFFGEGSRLTVL.

The chain carries TRBV28 and TRBJ1-2; 9 nucleotides match TRBD1. This CDR3 region has 12 residues. Germline V gene sequence: CDR1 MDHEN, CDR2 SYDVKM. The trim removed 10 bases at V and 2 bases at J, leaving 2 bases unmatched. The CDR3 is CATGQGNYGYTF. The CDR3 coding sequence is TGTGCCACGGGACAGGGAAACTATGGCTACACCTTC.

V is TRBV2 and J is TRBJ2-7, with a possible D match to TRBD2 (6 bases). The CDR3 runs 11 residues. V gave up 5 bases and J gave up 4 bases, with 6 bases separating them. CDR1 and CDR2 (germline): SNHLY, FYNNEI. CDR3 nucleotides: TGTGCCAGCAGTAGCGGGTACGAGCAGTACTTC. It specifies CASSSGYEQYF. The entire variable domain, with the rest obtained from reference TRBV2 and TRBJ2-7, is as follows: EPEVTQTPSHQVTQMGQEVILRCVPISNHLYFYWYRQILGQKVEFLVSFYNNEISEKSEIFDDQFSVERPDGSNFTLKIRSTKLEDSAMYFCASSSGYEQYFGPGTRLTVT.

This clone was recorded only once. At the DNA level, this CDR3 is encoded by other sequences in the same sample as well. The chain carries TRBV19 and TRBJ2-7, with D possibly TRBD1 on 5 matching bases. The CDR3 runs to 13 residues. V shed 6 bases and J shed 5 bases, with 14 bases lying between them. CDR1 is LNHDA and CDR2 is SQIVND in the germline V gene (reference sequence). The CDR3 DNA follows: TGTGCCAGTAGGCAGGGATTTGGGAACGAGCAGTACTTC. Residues: CASRQGFGNEQYF.

The chain is built from TRBV5-6 and TRBJ2-7; 9 bases map to TRBD1. Germline V gives CDR1 SGHDT, CDR2 YYEEEE. CDR3 length: 17 amino acids. Trimming at V came to 6 bases and at J to 4 bases, leaving 17 bases not matched to a gene. The DNA for the CDR3 is TGTGCCAGCACTCTGGTCCCGGGACAGGGCCCCCTATACGAGCAGTACTTC. It translates to CASTLVPGQGPLYEQYF.

The chain uses TRBV5-8 and TRBJ2-7, with TRBD1 as a possible D gene (6 bases). The germline V and J ends were trimmed by 4 bases and 1 base, with 15 bases remaining between them. The CDR3 is made up of 15 amino acids. Germline V CDR1 and CDR2: SGHTS, YDEGEE. The CDR3 coding sequence is TGTGCCAGCAGCCCCCACAGGGTCAATTCCTACGAGCAGTACTTC. Its translation is CASSPHRVNSYEQYF. The complete variable domain, with remaining parts taken from reference TRBV5-8 and TRBJ2-7, reads EAGVTQSPTHLIKTRGQQATLRCSPISGHTSVYWYQQALGLGLQFLLWYDEGEERNRGNFPPRFSGRQFPNYSSELNVNALELEDSALYLCASSPHRVNSYEQYFGPGTRLTVT.

This chain links TRBV5-1 with TRBJ1-1, with 7 bases identical to TRBD1. The V and J ends lost 2 bases and 8 bases, in that order; junction bases with no gene match: 15. From germline, CDR1 is SGHRS and CDR2 YFSETQ. The CDR3 spans 16 residues. CDR3 region: CASSLGRDRLSEEAFF. The CDR3, as DNA: TGCGCCAGCAGCTTAGGTCGGGACAGACTTAGTGAAGAAGCTTTCTTT. Using reference TRBV5-1 and TRBJ1-1 for the parts outside the CDR3, the full variable domain is KAGVTQTPRYLIKTRGQQVTLSCSPISGHRSVSWYQQTPGQGLQFLFEYFSETQRNKGNFPGRFSGRQFSNSRSEMNVSTLELGDSALYLCASSLGRDRLSEEAFFGQGTRLTVV.

The V and J genes are TRBV19 and TRBJ1-1, with 7 nucleotides matching TRBD1. J lost 0 bases, V lost 6 bases, and 4 bases had no gene match. CDR3 size: 14 residues. Per germline, CDR1 LNHDA and CDR2 SQIVND (reference sequence). The CDR3 bases are TGTGCCAGTAGGCCGACAGGGATGAACACTGAAGCTTTCTTT. Its translation: CASRPTGMNTEAFF.

The gene calls are TRBV5-4 and TRBJ2-7, with D possibly being TRBD2 (6 bases). From germline, CDR1 is SGHNT and CDR2 YYREEE (reference sequence). V lost 0 bases, J lost 2 bases, and 9 bases lay in between. This CDR3 contains 14 residues. CDR3 sequence reads: CASSLGGVPYEQYF. CDR3 coding DNA: TGTGCCAGCAGCTTGGGGGGGGTACCCTACGAGCAGTACTTC.

This chain uses TRBV7-8 with TRBJ1-2, with a possible D match to TRBD1 (5 bases). Trimming cost V 2 bases and J 7 bases, with 14 bases left between them. The CDR3 is 14 residues long. Germline V gene lookup returns CDR1 SGHVS and CDR2 FQNEAQ. CDR3 bases: TGTGCCAGCAGCTTAAGGGAGGGGATCGGTGGCTACACCTTC. Translation gives CASSLREGIGGYTF.

The V gene is TRBV6-5, the J gene TRBJ1-4; 7 bases line up with TRBD1. In germline, CDR1 is MNHEY, CDR2 SVGAGI. The J segment lost 8 bases and the V segment lost 6 bases, leaving 9 bases of the junction unmatched. CDR3 length: 14 residues. CDR3 nucleotides: TGTGCCAGCAGGCCACAGGGGCCGGGGGAAAAACTGTTTTTT. It yields the protein CASRPQGPGEKLFF.

The chain joins TRBV11-2 to TRBJ2-5; D is possibly TRBD1 (6 bases). V lost 4 bases and J lost 1, with 16 bases in between. The germline gives CDR1 SGHAT, CDR2 FQNNGV. This CDR3 comprises 16 residues. The DNA of the CDR3 is TGTGCCAGCAGCTCACCTAAGGGGGTTTTCCAAGAGACCCAGTACTTC. Translating gives CASSSPKGVFQETQYF.

The rearrangement joins TRBV28 to TRBJ2-2, with TRBD2 as a possible D gene (5 bases). V was clipped by 6 bases and J by 5 bases, with 16 bases between them. The CDR3 has 15 residues. Germline CDR1 reads MDHEN; CDR2 reads SYDVKM. The CDR3 nucleotides are TGTGCCAGCAGCAGCCACTCTTCGGGGACCGGGGAGCTGTTTTTT. This codes for CASSSHSSGTGELFF.